This T cell receptor (beta chain) comes out of a study of CD8 T cells in ankylosing spondylitis. The study, taken as a whole, reports: It appeared that ankylosing spondylitis blood was characterized by a TCR beta motif of several highly homologous variants. Earlier studies detected some motif variants in reactive arthritis synovial fluid and blood. The study looked at matched synovial fluid samples from ankylosing spondylitis patients. Disease-linked clones were reported to be significantly enriched there.

MiXCR was run by TCRdb on the 5' RACE reads, yielding one entry per CDR3 protein. Here the sample spans a few hundred thousand distinct CDR3 sequences, 15% to 20% being singletons. Per germline, CDR1 SGHRS and CDR2 YFSETQ. CDR3 size: 15 residues. V was trimmed by 0 bases and J by 4 bases, leaving 14 bases between them. In its sample, this clonotype was seen a few times. Its antigen is unidentified. The sequence derives from a male donor with ankylosing spondylitis. V is TRBV5-1 and J is TRBJ2-7; D may be TRBD1 or TRBD2 (5 bases each). Sequencing was performed on blood, either unsorted or a sorted T cell fraction (not recorded which). The CDR3 DNA reads as TGCGCCAGCAGCTTGGTTTCCGGGACCCTTTACGAGCAGTACTTC. Its protein is CASSLVSGTLYEQYF.